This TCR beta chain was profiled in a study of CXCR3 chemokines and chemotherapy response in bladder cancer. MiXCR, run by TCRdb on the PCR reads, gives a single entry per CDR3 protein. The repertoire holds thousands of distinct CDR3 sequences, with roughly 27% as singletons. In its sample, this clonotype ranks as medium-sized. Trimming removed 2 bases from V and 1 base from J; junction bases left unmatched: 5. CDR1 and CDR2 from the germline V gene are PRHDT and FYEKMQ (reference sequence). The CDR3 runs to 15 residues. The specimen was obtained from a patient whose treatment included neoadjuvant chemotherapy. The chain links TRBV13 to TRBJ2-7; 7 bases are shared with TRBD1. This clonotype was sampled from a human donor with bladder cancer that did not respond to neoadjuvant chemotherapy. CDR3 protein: CASSLSGTASYEQYF. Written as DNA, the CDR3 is TGTGCCAGCAGCTTATCCGGGACAGCTTCCTACGAGCAGTACTTC.